These 3 T cell receptor beta chains were all obtained from the same sample, sequenced in a study of blood T cells in healthy people across ages. Primed by a sample-barcoded 5' primer and a J-beta primer mix, a second PCR proceeded for 7 to 11 cycles. TCRdb fed the 5' RACE reads into MiXCR, producing one record per CDR3 protein. In the table there are more than 650,000 distinct CDR3 sequences, 20% to 25% of which are singletons. Sequenced sample: blood. The receptors originated from a man in his sixties or seventies in good health.

This clonotype was seen a handful of times. The DNA of the CDR3 is TGTGCCAGCAGCTTAGTAAGGGTGCAGGGTGAAAAACTGTTTTTT. Translation gives CASSLVRVQGEKLFF. The chain is built from TRBV7-2 and TRBJ1-4, with a tentative D call TRBD1 (5 bases). Germline V gives CDR1 SGHTA, CDR2 FQGNSA. The CDR3 has 15 residues. V was cut by 1 base and J by 7 bases, with 13 bases left in between. The variable domain in full, with the rest retrieved from reference TRBV7-2 and TRBJ1-4, is GAGVSQSPSNKVTEKGKDVELRCDPISGHTALYWYRQSLGQGLEFLIYFQGNSAPDKSGLPSDRFSAERTGGSVSTLTIQRTQQEDSAVYLCASSLVRVQGEKLFFGSGTQLSVL.

J is TRBJ2-1 and V is TRBV18; no reliable D call. CDR1 is KGHSH, CDR2 LQKENI, per germline. V lost 6 bases and J lost 5, with 17 bases in between. The CDR3 sequence is 15 residues long. The CDR3 sequence: CASSRGGDSNNEQFF. The CDR3 coding sequence is TGTGCCAGCTCCCGCGGTGGCGACTCAAACAATGAGCAGTTCTTC. Together with reference TRBV18 and TRBJ2-1, the CDR3 gives the full variable domain: NAGVMQNPRHLVRRRGQEARLRCSPMKGHSHVYWYRQLPEEGLKFMVYLQKENIIDESGMPKERFSAEFPKEGPSILRIQQVVRGDSAAYFCASSRGGDSNNEQFFGPGTRLTVL.

This clonotype has just a few counts. The chain joins TRBV29-1 to TRBJ2-3; tentative D call: TRBD1 (5 bases). Per the germline V gene, CDR1 is SQVTM and CDR2 is ANQGSEA. Trimming removed 4 bases from V and 11 bases from J, with 10 bases in between. The CDR3 runs 10 residues. The CDR3 region has the DNA TGCAGCGTTGGGGCCCAGGGGCAGTATTTT. Protein product: CSVGAQGQYF.